A selection of T cell receptor beta chains follows, all from one sample in a study of T cells in Graves' hyperthyroidism and ophthalmopathy. TCRdb used MiXCR to reprocess the multiplex PCR reads, holding one entry per CDR3 protein. Among under 450,000 distinct CDR3 sequences, about a sixth were seen once, and the ten largest hold 34%. The specimen was blood. Receptors were obtained from a woman in her 30s with Graves' hyperthyroidism that later progressed to Graves' ophthalmopathy. Each CDR3 is given with its conserved first and last residue. D genes are given only for firm matches. The size of a clone is reported for some rows only, either as once, few or many, or as a class for expanded clones.

TRBJ2-3 TRBD2 . TRBV9 TGTGCCAGCAGCGTTCAAGCGGGACGGCCGCAAGATACGCAGTATTTT CASSVQAGRPQDTQYF
TRBJ2-7 . many TRBV6-2/TRBV6-3 TGTGCCAGCAGTTATTACAGATCCTACGAGCAGTACTTC CASSYYRSYEQYF
TRBJ1-5 . . TRBV6-1 TGTGCCAGCAGATCAGGAGATCAGCCCCAGCATTTT CASRSGDQPQHF
TRBJ2-2 TRBD2 . TRBV6-1 TGTGCCAGTGTAGCGGGTGCCAACACCGGGGAGCTGTTTTTT CASVAGANTGELFF
TRBJ1-6 . many TRBV20-1 TGCAGTGCTAGGACGGAGGGAACTAATAATTCACCCCTCCACTTT CSARTEGTNNSPLHF
TRBJ1-1 . many TRBV27 TGTGCCAGCAGTTTTGGGTCGAACACTGAAGCTTTCTTT CASSFGSNTEAFF
TRBJ2-2 . few TRBV29-1 TGCAGCGCCTTTGAATTGGGATCGGCCGACACCGGGGAGCTGTTTTTT CSAFELGSADTGELFF
TRBJ2-2 . . TRBV19 TGTGCCAGTAGCCCAACTAGAATCGGGGAGCTGTTTTTT CASSPTRIGELFF
TRBJ1-4 . . TRBV2 TGTGCCAGCAGTGTCAGGGCGATTAATGAAAAACTGTTTTTT CASSVRAINEKLFF
TRBJ1-5 . many TRBV2 TGTGCCACTAGTTATGGGATCAATCAGCCCCAGCATTTT CATSYGINQPQHF
TRBJ1-1 . many TRBV12-5 TGTGCTAGTGGCCGGGACCACACTGAAGCTTTCTTT CASGRDHTEAFF
TRBJ1-5 TRBD1 many TRBV27 TGTGCCAGCAGTAGACAGGGGGTTGGGAATCAGCCCCAGCATTTT CASSRQGVGNQPQHF
TRBJ1-3 . . TRBV7-3 TGTGAACGGGGGGGGCCTGGAAACACCATATATTTT CERGGPGNTIYF
TRBJ1-5 . many TRBV6-1 TGTGCCAGCAGAATCCGGACCAGAAGCAATCAGCCCCAGCATTTT CASRIRTRSNQPQHF
TRBJ2-5 . many TRBV12-3/TRBV12-4 TGTGCCACCCGGGACTTCCCGGAAGAGACCCAGTACTTC CATRDFPEETQYF
TRBJ2-7 TRBD1 . TRBV19 TGTGCCAGTAGTATGTCAGCAGGGGGTATTTACGAGCAGTACTTC CASSMSAGGIYEQYF
TRBJ2-7 TRBD1 few TRBV9 TGTGCCAGCAGCCCAACGGACAGGGGCTACGAGCAGTACTTC CASSPTDRGYEQYF
TRBJ2-1 TRBD2 . TRBV7-2 TGTGCCACCCAGTCCAGCGGGAGTTTCAATGAGCAGTTCTTC CATQSSGSFNEQFF
TRBJ2-3 . many TRBV27 TGTGCCAGCAGGGGCCATGGGGTCAGCACAGATACGCAGTATTTT CASRGHGVSTDTQYF
TRBJ2-1 TRBD2 . TRBV11-2 TGTGCCAGCAGCCTGAAGACTAGCGGACTCAATGAGCAGTTCTTC CASSLKTSGLNEQFF
TRBJ2-2 . many TRBV6-5 TGTGCCAGCAGTTACTCGTCAGCAGGGACCGGGGAGCTGTTTTTT CASSYSSAGTGELFF
TRBJ2-3 . . TRBV29-1 TGCAGCGTTGAAGTAGGGGGACGGACGGTTGGAGATACGCAGTATTTT CSVEVGGRTVGDTQYF
TRBJ1-5 . . TRBV2 TGTGCCAGCACAATGGTTAATAGCAATCAGCCCCAGCATTTT CASTMVNSNQPQHF
TRBJ2-7 TRBD1 many TRBV6-1 TGTGCCAGCAGCGACAGGGTGGTGTCCTGGGGGTTATACGAGCAGTACTTC CASSDRVVSWGLYEQYF
TRBJ2-2 TRBD2 many TRBV4-1 TGCGCCAGCAGCCCTAATAGCGGGACGGGCACCGGGGAGCTGTTTTTT CASSPNSGTGTGELFF
TRBJ2-3 . many TRBV20-1 TGCAGTGCAATAAGCCCAGATTGGACGAGCGGACCGAGGGAATTGGATACGCAGTATTTT CSAISPDWTSGPRELDTQYF
TRBJ2-7 . many TRBV2 TGTGCCAGCAGGGGGGACCAAACCTACGAGCAGTACTTC CASRGDQTYEQYF
TRBJ1-2 . . TRBV18 TGTGCCAGCTCACCATGGGCAGGGGAGGATGGCTACACCTTC CASSPWAGEDGYTF
TRBJ1-5 . many TRBV2 TGTGCCAGCAGTGAAGGAATGGGCAATCAGCCCCAGCATTTT CASSEGMGNQPQHF
TRBJ1-1 TRBD1 many TRBV5-1 TGCGCCAGCAGCCCCGTAGCCGGGACAGGGACTGAAGCTTTCTTT CASSPVAGTGTEAFF
TRBJ2-7 . many TRBV27 TGTGCCAGCAGTTTATCGAAGGGAGAGGGAGGCTACGAGCAGTACTTC CASSLSKGEGGYEQYF
TRBJ2-3 TRBD2 many TRBV25-1 TGTGCCAGCAATGGACTAGCGGGAGTATCCTCCGTACAAGATACGCAGTATTTT CASNGLAGVSSVQDTQYF
TRBJ1-5 . many TRBV27 TGTGCCAGCAGTGCCGGGTCCTCCGCACGGCCCCAGCATTTT CASSAGSSARPQHF
TRBJ2-1 TRBD2 many TRBV29-1 TGCAGCGTTGACGGACTAGCGGGGGCCTTTGACAATGAGCAGTTCTTC CSVDGLAGAFDNEQFF
TRBJ1-1 TRBD1 . TRBV28 TGTGCCAGCAGTTACAGGGGGCGTAAGGGCACTGAAGCTTTCTTT CASSYRGRKGTEAFF
TRBJ2-1 TRBD2 few TRBV11-2 TGTGCCAGCAGCTCCTTCGAGCGGGAGAGGTACAATGAGCAGTTCTTC CASSSFERERYNEQFF
TRBJ2-7 TRBD1 many TRBV7-8 TGTGCCAGCAGCTTAGGTGCAGGGGGCGAGCAGTACTTC CASSLGAGGEQYF
TRBJ1-5 . . TRBV19 TGTGCCAGTAGTAGACAGTCAGATCAGCCCCAGCATTTT CASSRQSDQPQHF
TRBJ2-3 TRBD2 many TRBV28 TGTGCCAGCAGTTTTTTAGTGGGGGGACTAGCAACAGATACGCAGTATTTT CASSFLVGGLATDTQYF
TRBJ1-2 . . TRBV11-2 TGTGCCAGCAGCGTAGGGGGTATCTGGGGCTACACCTTC CASSVGGIWGYTF
TRBJ2-3 TRBD2 many TRBV10-3 TGTGCCATCAGTGATCCGAGCGGGACCACAGATACGCAGTATTTT CAISDPSGTTDTQYF
TRBJ1-1 . . TRBV19 TGTGCCAGTAGTATAATCCCGGCCAGGGCAAGTCCTGAAGCTTTCTTT CASSIIPARASPEAFF
TRBJ2-7 . many TRBV29-1 TGCAGCGCCCTAACTGGCCTACCCTACGAGCAGTACTTC CSALTGLPYEQYF
TRBJ1-2 . . TRBV20-1 TGCAGTCCCGCAACGGCAGGGGATTATCGAGGCTATGGCTACACCTTC CSPATAGDYRGYGYTF
TRBJ2-7 TRBD1 many TRBV5-1 TGCGCCAGCAGCCCGAGGACAGGGGACGAGCAGTACTTC CASSPRTGDEQYF
TRBJ2-7 TRBD1 . TRBV7-9 TGTGCCAGCAGTCAGGTCAGGACAGGGATCCACGAGCAGTACTTC CASSQVRTGIHEQYF
TRBJ1-4 TRBD1 many TRBV25-1 TGTGCCAGCAGTGGCTTATGCGTGAAACCCGGGACAGGGGTGACTAATGAAAAACTGTTTTTT CASSGLCVKPGTGVTNEKLFF
TRBJ2-2 . few TRBV20-1 TGCAGTGCTAGGGGTAGCTTCGACACCGGGGAGCTGTTTTTT CSARGSFDTGELFF
TRBJ2-7 TRBD2 . TRBV27 TGTGCCAGCCATCCTGCCGCTAGCGGACCCAACTACGAGCAGTACTTC CASHPAASGPNYEQYF
TRBJ2-7 . . TRBV27 TGTGCCAGCAGTTTACGAGGGTTCTCCTACGAGCAGTACTTC CASSLRGFSYEQYF
TRBJ1-1 TRBD1 . TRBV12-3/TRBV12-4 TGTGCCAGCAGTTTAACCGACAGGGACACTGAAGCTTTCTTT CASSLTDRDTEAFF
TRBJ1-5 TRBD1 . TRBV19 TGTGCCAGTAGTATAGGCATCGACAGGGAACCCAATCAGCCCCAGCATTTT CASSIGIDREPNQPQHF
TRBJ1-5 . many TRBV6-1 TGTGCCAGCAACCAGGTAAAACTAGGAAATCAGCCCCAGCATTTT CASNQVKLGNQPQHF
TRBJ2-1 TRBD1 . TRBV27 TGTGCCAGCAGTTTATCAGGACAGGGGGCGAGATCCAATGAGCAGTTCTTC CASSLSGQGARSNEQFF
TRBJ1-4 TRBD1 many TRBV11-2 TGTGCCAGCAGCCAACCGGGACAGGGAAATGAAAAACTGTTTTTT CASSQPGQGNEKLFF